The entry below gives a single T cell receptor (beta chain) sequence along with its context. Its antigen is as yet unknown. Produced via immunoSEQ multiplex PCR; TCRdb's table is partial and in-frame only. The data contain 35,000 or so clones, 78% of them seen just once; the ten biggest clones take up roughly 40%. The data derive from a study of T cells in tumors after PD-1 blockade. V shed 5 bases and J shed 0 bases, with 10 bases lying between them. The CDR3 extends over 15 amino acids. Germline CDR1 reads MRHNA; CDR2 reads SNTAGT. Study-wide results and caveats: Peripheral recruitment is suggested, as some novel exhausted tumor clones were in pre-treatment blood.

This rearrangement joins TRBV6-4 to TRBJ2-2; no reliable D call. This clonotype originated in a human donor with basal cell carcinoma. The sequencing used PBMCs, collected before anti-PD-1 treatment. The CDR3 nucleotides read TGTGCCAGCAGTTCTGACGAAACGAACACCGGGGAGCTGTTTTTT. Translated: CASSSDETNTGELFF.